This TCR beta chain came from a study of cytomegalovirus exposure and HLA in healthy donors. Healthy individuals who donated bone marrow served as the donors. Study outcomes and limitations: Later on, an analysis found that several of the most significant clusters appeared to be linked to common viral pathogens, which included parvovirus B19. Rare sequences made up most TCRs, while some public TCRs were found in many donors.

Primers included in the PCR were 60 Vbeta and 13 Jbeta primers. The table came from immunoSEQ multiplex PCR; TCRdb's copy has only in-frame clones and leaves some out. The sample consists of about 150,000 clones, about 75% of them appearing once. Comments on this clone: As yet, its antigen is unknown.

This sequence originates from a man in his late teens or twenties in good health and CMV-seronegative. The specimen sequenced was PBMCs.

The CDR3 nucleotides read TGTGCCTGGACCGGACAGGAGCATGGCTACACCTTC. This gives the protein CAWTGQEHGYTF. The gene calls are TRBV30 and TRBJ1-2, with 7 bases aligning to TRBD1. The germline V gene encodes CDR1 GTSNPN and CDR2 SVGIG (reference sequence). This CDR3 is 12 amino acids long. V shed 4 bases, J shed 6 bases, and the junction held 5 bases outside the gene matches.